The rows below give T cell receptor beta chains drawn from one sample of a study of shared clonotypes between healthy human individuals. The table came from immunoSEQ multiplex PCR; TCRdb's copy has only in-frame clones and leaves some out. The sample holds more than 2 million clones, over 85% seen once. Sequenced material: naive CD8+ T cells sorted from blood. These receptors all stem from a young man in good health. CDR3s include the opening cysteine and the closing phenylalanine or tryptophan. A row's size may be missing; if present it is once, few, many or a size class.

v_gene: TRBV21-1; j_gene: TRBJ2-3; abundance: -; CDR3aa: CASSKEKVCRRTDTQYF
v_gene: TRBV5-6; j_gene: TRBJ2-2; abundance: once; CDR3aa: CASSWGTGANTGELFF
v_gene: TRBV4-1; j_gene: TRBJ2-7; abundance: -; CDR3aa: CASSQLGEQYF
v_gene: TRBV2; j_gene: TRBJ2-3; abundance: -; CDR3aa: CARGEGASTDTQYF
v_gene: TRBV11-2; j_gene: TRBJ2-5; abundance: -; CDR3aa: CASSYNQETQYF
v_gene: TRBV10-1; j_gene: TRBJ2-1; abundance: -; CDR3aa: CASSEGPGWDEQFF
v_gene: TRBV10-3; j_gene: TRBJ2-5; abundance: -; CDR3aa: CAISESIAGEETQYF
v_gene: TRBV5-1; j_gene: TRBJ2-5; abundance: -; CDR3aa: CASSLELAGGETQYF
v_gene: TRBV6-5; j_gene: TRBJ2-7; abundance: -; CDR3aa: CASSYRQHGYEQYF
v_gene: TRBV6-1; j_gene: TRBJ1-6; abundance: -; CDR3aa: CASIATGTENSPLHF
v_gene: TRBV27; j_gene: TRBJ2-7; abundance: -; CDR3aa: CASSYGQAYEQYF
v_gene: TRBV11-2; j_gene: TRBJ2-7; abundance: -; CDR3aa: CASSLIGEQYF
v_gene: TRBV4-3; j_gene: TRBJ2-7; abundance: -; CDR3aa: CASSQDLGLADYSYEQYF
v_gene: TRBV7-9; j_gene: TRBJ2-1; abundance: -; CDR3aa: CASSYGPGDEQFF
v_gene: TRBV7-9; j_gene: TRBJ2-1; abundance: -; CDR3aa: CASSFRSTLEPYNEQFF
v_gene: TRBV29-1; j_gene: TRBJ2-1; abundance: -; CDR3aa: CSVDIELGEQFF
v_gene: TRBV27; j_gene: TRBJ2-7; abundance: -; CDR3aa: CASSVFSGRAYEQYF
v_gene: TRBV13; j_gene: TRBJ2-1; abundance: -; CDR3aa: CASSLKGFYNEQFF
v_gene: TRBV4-1; j_gene: TRBJ1-3; abundance: -; CDR3aa: CASSQDAGTRRNTIYF
v_gene: TRBV6-1; j_gene: TRBJ2-4; abundance: -; CDR3aa: CASSEGGRGKMGSAKNIQYF
v_gene: TRBV21-1; j_gene: TRBJ1-1; abundance: -; CDR3aa: CASQIRHWTNTEAFF
v_gene: TRBV29-1; j_gene: TRBJ2-7; abundance: -; CDR3aa: CSVEAMTGKTYEQYF
v_gene: TRBV21-1; j_gene: TRBJ2-1; abundance: -; CDR3aa: CASSKLVLTFRNEQFF
v_gene: TRBV13; j_gene: TRBJ1-5; abundance: -; CDR3aa: CASSLGGSGGADQPQHF
v_gene: TRBV9; j_gene: TRBJ2-2; abundance: -; CDR3aa: CASSVLGGPSGELFF
v_gene: TRBV4-1; j_gene: TRBJ2-7; abundance: -; CDR3aa: CASSQAYSYEQYF
v_gene: TRBV5-6; j_gene: TRBJ1-1; abundance: once; CDR3aa: CASIRTGDTEAFF
v_gene: TRBV30; j_gene: -; abundance: -; CDR3aa: CAWSHGEGQSIEQYF
v_gene: TRBV5-1; j_gene: TRBJ2-2; abundance: -; CDR3aa: CASKKAGELFF
v_gene: TRBV9; j_gene: TRBJ1-2; abundance: -; CDR3aa: CASSVGGGTYGYTF
v_gene: TRBV4-1; j_gene: TRBJ1-6; abundance: -; CDR3aa: CASSPRFGGEWTSPLHF
v_gene: TRBV19; j_gene: TRBJ1-5; abundance: -; CDR3aa: CASSNPAASNQPQHF
v_gene: TRBV6-5; j_gene: TRBJ2-3; abundance: -; CDR3aa: CASTGAGVTDTQYF
v_gene: TRBV2; j_gene: TRBJ1-1; abundance: -; CDR3aa: CASLGGTEAFF
v_gene: TRBV4-1; j_gene: TRBJ2-5; abundance: -; CDR3aa: CASSQVVGRHPGKETQYF
v_gene: TRBV6-1; j_gene: TRBJ2-7; abundance: -; CDR3aa: CASSEWSASHTYEQYF
v_gene: TRBV7-2; j_gene: TRBJ2-7; abundance: -; CDR3aa: CASSLRPYYEQYF
v_gene: TRBV11-2; j_gene: TRBJ1-6; abundance: -; CDR3aa: CASSLGTPQTPYNSPLHF
v_gene: TRBV4-1; j_gene: TRBJ2-7; abundance: -; CDR3aa: CASSQDPRASYEQYF
v_gene: TRBV27; j_gene: TRBJ2-4; abundance: -; CDR3aa: CASSLGGWASRNIQYF
v_gene: TRBV7-2; j_gene: TRBJ2-7; abundance: -; CDR3aa: CASSSSAPYSYEQYF
v_gene: TRBV27; j_gene: TRBJ2-2; abundance: -; CDR3aa: CASSLSVGTANTGELFF
v_gene: TRBV28; j_gene: TRBJ2-7; abundance: -; CDR3aa: CASRTVRGRAYEQYF
v_gene: TRBV30; j_gene: TRBJ2-2; abundance: few; CDR3aa: CAWSPGVGELFF
v_gene: TRBV15; j_gene: TRBJ1-2; abundance: -; CDR3aa: CATSRDPSVGYYGYTF
v_gene: TRBV9; j_gene: TRBJ2-7; abundance: -; CDR3aa: CASSVSSGSYEQYF
v_gene: TRBV11-2; j_gene: TRBJ2-2; abundance: -; CDR3aa: CASTEVRGTGELFF
v_gene: TRBV7-9; j_gene: TRBJ2-7; abundance: -; CDR3aa: CASSLNPSGNEQYF
v_gene: TRBV7-2; j_gene: TRBJ2-7; abundance: -; CDR3aa: CASSSGLAGGNRSYEQYF
v_gene: TRBV9; j_gene: TRBJ2-5; abundance: -; CDR3aa: CASSPLLAGETQYF
v_gene: TRBV19; j_gene: TRBJ1-5; abundance: -; CDR3aa: CASSTRGSDQPQHF
v_gene: TRBV4-1; j_gene: TRBJ2-1; abundance: -; CDR3aa: CASSQGLREGPYNEQFF
v_gene: TRBV15; j_gene: TRBJ1-1; abundance: -; CDR3aa: CATSRDWGEVTEAFF
v_gene: TRBV7-9; j_gene: TRBJ2-7; abundance: -; CDR3aa: CASSAPGVGSYEQYF
v_gene: TRBV29-1; j_gene: TRBJ2-3; abundance: -; CDR3aa: CSVDGLEGGGPDTQYF
v_gene: TRBV9; j_gene: TRBJ1-2; abundance: -; CDR3aa: CASSPTGGFDYGYTF